One TCR beta chain is described in this entry. The antigen is undetermined. Trimming shortened V by 3 bases and J by 6 bases, and 6 bases separated the two germline ends. The CDR3 sequence is 11 residues long. This specimen comes from a study of blood T cells in healthy people across ages. Study-level results: It was held that the diversity estimates obtained from one million T cells were underestimates.

Per sample, no less than 5 micrograms of total RNA were extracted. Sample-barcoded 5' priming and a J-beta primer mix drove a second PCR of 7 to 11 cycles. TCRdb itself ran the 5' RACE reads through MiXCR, one entry per CDR3 protein. The sample holds 780,000 or so distinct CDR3 sequences, around 25% seen once. These records were also assigned to another study, of T cells of mothers and their children. Per that paper: An overlap that was slightly higher, though non-significant, was seen in related mother-child pairs versus unrelated pairs.

The sequence came from a boy aged 5-17 years in good health. This rearrangement joins TRBV12-3 or TRBV12-4 to TRBJ2-7, with D unresolved. The source material was blood. The CDR3 spells CASSFGPEQYF. Written as DNA, the CDR3 is TGTGCCAGCAGTTTCGGGCCCGAGCAGTACTTC.